A selection of T cell receptor beta chains follows, all from one sample in a study of beta chain features in type 1 diabetes. Assay used: immunoSEQ multiplex PCR; TCRdb lists only in-frame clones, some missing. The sample holds approximately 46,000 clones, roughly 45% seen once. The specimen sequenced was stem cell memory CD4+ T cells from blood. The receptors originated from a man younger than 45 with type 1 diabetes. Both conserved end residues are part of each CDR3. The D gene is left open where the match is weak. Size tells how often a clone was seen (once, few, many) or the class of an expanded clone, and some rows leave it out.

cdr3_nt cdr3_aa clone_size d_call j_call v_call
TGTGCCAGCAGCTTACCGGGGAGCGGGAGTGGCAGTGAGCAGTTCTTC CASSLPGSGSGSEQFF NA TRBD2 TRBJ2-1 TRBV13
TGTGCCTGGAGTGTACCCTCTCCCCGAGGAGGCATCTATGGCTACACCTTC CAWSVPSPRGGIYGYTF NA NA TRBJ1-2 TRBV30
TGCGCCAGCAGCTTGACTGGCAATGAGCAGTTCTTC CASSLTGNEQFF few NA TRBJ2-1 TRBV5-1
TGTGCCAGCAGTGTCCCGGGACAGGGAAACTACGAGCAGTACTTC CASSVPGQGNYEQYF NA TRBD1 TRBJ2-7 TRBV25-1
TGCACCAGCAGCCGCCAAGCCGACAGGGACGAATACGAGCAGTACTTC CTSSRQADRDEYEQYF NA NA TRBJ2-7 TRBV1
TGTGCCAGCAGGTCAGCGGGAGCAGGGTCCTACGAGCAGTACTTC CASRSAGAGSYEQYF NA TRBD2 TRBJ2-7 TRBV28
TGCGCCAGCAGCTTCGGCGGGGAAGAGACCCAGTACTTC CASSFGGEETQYF NA NA TRBJ2-5 TRBV5-1
TGTGCCAGCAGCTTGGGGCAGGCGAACTATGGCTACACCTTC CASSLGQANYGYTF few NA TRBJ1-2 TRBV5-4
TGTGCCAGCAGCGGGGGACTAGCGGACAATGAGCAGTTCTTC CASSGGLADNEQFF NA TRBD2 TRBJ2-1 TRBV9
TGTGCCATCAGCTGGGACAGGGATCTGAACACTGAAGCTTTCTTT CAISWDRDLNTEAFF NA TRBD1 TRBJ1-1 TRBV10-3
TGTGCCAGCAGTAAAGGACAGGGAGTGGGCTATGGCTACACCTTC CASSKGQGVGYGYTF NA TRBD1 TRBJ1-2 TRBV6-6